This TCR beta chain was obtained from a study of T cell changes during pregnancy in multiple sclerosis. V trimming: 5 bases; J trimming: 1 base; junction bases outside the gene matches: 5. Germline CDR1 reads SGHVS; CDR2 reads FQNEAQ. CDR3 size: 17 residues. Assay: immunoSEQ multiplex PCR; the TCRdb copy retains only in-frame clones and omits some. The profile shows about 22,000 clones, roughly 91% of them singletons. This material consisted of CD8+ T cells from peripheral blood mononuclear cells, taken in the third trimester of pregnancy. This sequence originates from a female donor with multiple sclerosis, enrolled in a pregnancy study. The V gene is TRBV7-8, the J gene TRBJ2-3; 14 nucleotides agree with TRBD2. CDR3 loop: CASSPGLAGARTDTQYF. CDR3 bases: TGTGCCAGCAGCCCGGGACTAGCGGGGGCCCGCACAGATACGCAGTATTTT.